This passage covers 31 T cell receptor beta chains from one sample sequenced in a study of T cell changes during pregnancy in multiple sclerosis. TCRdb's table, derived via immunoSEQ multiplex PCR, lists solely in-frame clones and lacks some. The data hold about 80,000 clones, with 90% to 95% observed a single time. Sequences were derived from peripheral blood, sampled before pregnancy. The receptor source for this set is a female donor with multiple sclerosis, enrolled in a pregnancy study.

The V gene is TRBV18, the J gene TRBJ1-1; 11 positions match TRBD1. The CDR3 sequence is 15 residues long. Germline V CDR1 and CDR2: KGHSH, LQKENI. The trim removed 5 bases at V and 1 base at J, leaving 3 bases unmatched. The CDR3 sequence: CASSTGTGGNTEAFF. CDR3 DNA: TGTGCCAGCTCAACCGGGACAGGGGGGAACACTGAAGCTTTCTTT.

The chain has TRBV19 and TRBJ2-7, with D maybe TRBD2 (6 bases). V lost 5 bases and J 4 bases, leaving 18 bases between the germline ends. The CDR3 is made up of 15 amino acids. Germline loops: CDR1 LNHDA, CDR2 SQIVND (reference sequence). As DNA, the CDR3 is TGTGCCAGTAGTGAATCCGGGACTCGACCTTACGAGCAGTACTTC. This codes for CASSESGTRPYEQYF.

The chain joins TRBV5-6 to TRBJ2-2; D ambiguous. V gave up 2 bases and J gave up 3 bases, with 8 bases separating them. The CDR3 sequence is 14 residues long. Germline V CDR1 and CDR2: SGHDT, YYEEEE. This chain's CDR3 is CASSFSPDTGELFF. Here the CDR3 DNA reads TGTGCCAGCAGCTTTTCCCCGGACACCGGGGAGCTGTTTTTT.

This CDR3 reads CASSLVSARAYNEQFF. The CDR3 DNA reads as TGTGCCAGCAGCTTGGTATCCGCGAGAGCCTACAATGAGCAGTTCTTC. The chain joins TRBV5-4 to TRBJ2-1; D is ambiguous. The CDR3 sequence is 16 residues long. Germline CDR1 reads SGHNT; CDR2 reads YYREEE (reference sequence). V lost 0 bases and J lost 2, with 12 bases in between.

The V gene is TRBV27, the J gene TRBJ1-2; D is perhaps TRBD1 (5 bases). From germline, CDR1 is MNHEY and CDR2 SMNVEV (reference sequence). V lost 3 bases to trimming and J lost 8 bases, with 13 bases between them. This CDR3 is built from 13 residues. CDR3 DNA: TGTGCCAGCAGTTTGGGGCAGCATGGAGGCTACACCTTC. Protein: CASSLGQHGGYTF.

The CDR3 protein is CAIRRDTQETQYF. CDR3 in DNA: TGTGCCATCAGGCGGGATACACAAGAGACCCAGTACTTC. V is TRBV10-3 and J is TRBJ2-5, with D tentatively TRBD2 (6 bases). CDR1 is ENHRY, CDR2 SYGVKD, per germline. The CDR3 consists of 13 residues. Deletions cut 6 bases from V and 2 bases from J, with 10 bases between.

This clone occurred once. The rearrangement uses TRBV7-6 and TRBJ1-1; D is unclear. V lost 0 bases and J lost 1, with 6 bases in between. The germline V gene has CDR1 SGHVS and CDR2 FNYEAQ. CDR3 length: 14 amino acids. The CDR3 is CASSLAGGNTEAFF. The CDR3 nucleotides read TGTGCCAGCAGCTTAGCGGGAGGGAACACTGAAGCTTTCTTT.

The chain recombines TRBV5-6 with TRBJ2-1, with 7 bases fitting TRBD2. With V trimmed by 0 bases and J by 3 bases, 3 bases remained unmatched. Per the germline V gene, CDR1 is SGHDT and CDR2 is YYEEEE. This CDR3 is built from 15 residues. The CDR3 sequence: CASSLGGGYYNEQFF. The CDR3 DNA reads as TGTGCCAGCAGCTTGGGGGGAGGGTACTACAATGAGCAGTTCTTC.

This clone appeared once. This chain uses TRBV11-2 with TRBJ2-1; no reliable D call. Germline CDR1 and CDR2: SGHAT and FQNNGV. V lost 1 base to trimming and J lost 3 bases, with 7 bases between them. This CDR3 contains 14 residues. The chain's CDR3 is CASSLAAVYNEQFF. CDR3 nucleotide sequence: TGTGCCAGCAGCTTAGCGGCGGTCTACAATGAGCAGTTCTTC.

The chain employs TRBV6-5 and TRBJ1-5; D perhaps matches TRBD1 (5 bases). The CDR3 is 15 residues long. The ends were cut back, 6 bases at V and 0 bases at J, with 12 bases in the middle. The germline V gene encodes CDR1 MNHEY and CDR2 SVGAGI. CDR3 loop: CASSAAGVSNQPQHF. CDR3 nucleotide sequence: TGTGCCAGCAGCGCCGCGGGGGTTAGCAATCAGCCCCAGCATTTT.

The V and J genes are TRBV7-6 and TRBJ2-7; 11 nucleotides line up with TRBD2. The V gene end was trimmed by 5 bases and the J gene end by 2 bases; junction bases not matched to a gene: 5. CDR3 size: 15 residues. Germline CDR1 SGHVS, CDR2 FNYEAQ. The CDR3 region is CASSPRTSGPYEQYF. CDR3 DNA: TGTGCCAGCAGCCCACGGACTAGCGGGCCCTACGAGCAGTACTTC.

The chain has TRBV6-5 and TRBJ2-7, with D possibly TRBD2 on 6 matching bases. The CDR3 has 13 amino acids. Germline CDR1 reads MNHEY; CDR2 reads SVGAGI. Trimming took 5 bases from V and 5 from J, leaving 13 bases between them. The CDR3 nucleotides read TGTGCCAGCAGTCCCTACGGGGGAGACGAGCAGTACTTC. It yields the protein CASSPYGGDEQYF.

The chain joins TRBV7-2 to TRBJ2-1, with 7 nucleotides matching TRBD2. This CDR3 contains 16 residues. Germline CDR1 is SGHTA and CDR2 is FQGNSA. After removal of 6 bases from V and 0 bases from J, the junction contained 8 bases not matched to a gene. The CDR3 loop reads CASRRTSSSSYNEQFF. The CDR3 DNA is TGTGCCAGCAGAAGGACTAGTTCCAGCTCCTACAATGAGCAGTTCTTC.

V is TRBV2 and J is TRBJ2-7; tentative D call: TRBD2 (5 bases). Trimming took 10 bases from V and 2 from J, leaving 12 bases between them. There are 12 residues in the CDR3. Germline lookup yields CDR1 SNHLY and CDR2 FYNNEI. The CDR3 is CATGISTYEQYF. CDR3 nucleotide sequence: TGTGCCACCGGGATTTCCACCTACGAGCAGTACTTC. The complete variable domain, with remaining parts taken from reference TRBV2 and TRBJ2-7, reads EPEVTQTPSHQVTQMGQEVILRCVPISNHLYFYWYRQILGQKVEFLVSFYNNEISEKSEIFDDQFSVERPDGSNFTLKIRSTKLEDSAMYFCATGISTYEQYFGPGTRLTVT.

The chain recombines TRBV7-2 with TRBJ2-5, with D unclear. Trimming took 1 base from V and 5 from J, leaving 8 bases between them. The CDR3 runs 13 residues. Germline CDR1 reads SGHTA; CDR2 reads FQGNSA. This chain's CDR3 is CASSLELVETQYF. CDR3 bases: TGTGCCAGCAGCTTAGAACTGGTCGAGACCCAGTACTTC. The complete variable domain, with remaining parts taken from reference TRBV7-2 and TRBJ2-5, reads GAGVSQSPSNKVTEKGKDVELRCDPISGHTALYWYRQSLGQGLEFLIYFQGNSAPDKSGLPSDRFSAERTGGSVSTLTIQRTQQEDSAVYLCASSLELVETQYFGPGTRLLVL.

The chain links TRBV27 to TRBJ2-1, with a weak D call TRBD2 (6 bases). Trimming pared 5 bases from V and 3 bases from J, leaving 14 bases between. CDR3 size: 15 residues. Germline CDR1 and CDR2: MNHEY and SMNVEV (reference sequence). The CDR3 region is CASSEYKGGYNEQFF. CDR3 bases: TGTGCCAGCAGTGAGTATAAGGGAGGCTACAATGAGCAGTTCTTC.

Only one count was recorded for this clone. V is TRBV25-1 and J is TRBJ2-5; a weak D match, TRBD2 (6 bases). Germline values: CDR1 MGHDK, CDR2 SYGVNS. The CDR3 has 15 amino acids. Trimming took off 0 bases at V and 5 bases at J, with 13 bases between the two ends. CDR3 bases: TGTGCCAGCAGTGAATATTGGCGGGACGGGGAGACCCAGTACTTC. Translation gives CASSEYWRDGETQYF. The full variable domain, its missing parts supplied by reference TRBV25-1 and TRBJ2-5, is EADIYQTPRYLVIGTGKKITLECSQTMGHDKMYWYQQDPGMELHLIHYSYGVNSTEKGDLSSESTVSRIRTEHFPLTLESARPSHTSQYLCASSEYWRDGETQYFGPGTRLLVL.

On this clone itself: One junction end disagrees with the germline gene, perhaps due to a read error. This chain links TRBV2 with TRBJ2-7; 11 bases align to TRBD1. This CDR3 has 15 amino acids. From germline, CDR1 is SNHLY and CDR2 FYNNEI. The chain's CDR3 is CASREGQGATYEQYF. CDR3 coding DNA: TGTGCCAGCAGGGAAGGACAGGGGGCCACCTACGAGCAGTACTTC. The complete variable domain, with remaining parts taken from reference TRBV2 and TRBJ2-7, reads EPEVTQTPSHQVTQMGQEVILRCVPISNHLYFYWYRQILGQKVEFLVSFYNNEISEKSEIFDDQFSVERPDGSNFTLKIRSTKLEDSAMYFCASREGQGATYEQYFGPGTRLTVT.

V gene TRBV6-1 combines with J gene TRBJ1-5; tentatively, D is TRBD1 (6 bases). The CDR3 sequence is 17 residues long. Germline CDR1 MNHNS, CDR2 SASEGT. The ends were cut back, 1 base at V and 0 bases at J, with 13 bases in the middle. This chain's CDR3 is CASSEVQGPYSNQPQHF. In DNA, the CDR3 is TGTGCCAGCAGTGAAGTCCAGGGGCCCTATAGCAATCAGCCCCAGCATTTT.

The chain employs TRBV19 and TRBJ2-1, with 8 bases identical to TRBD1. The V and J ends lost 7 bases and 5 bases, in that order; junction bases with no gene match: 10. Germline CDR1 LNHDA, CDR2 SQIVND (reference sequence). The length of the CDR3 is 15 residues. DNA of the CDR3: TGTGCCAGTACTCTCGGACAGGGCTTTCACAATGAGCAGTTCTTC. Its translation is CASTLGQGFHNEQFF.

This chain uses TRBV5-6 with TRBJ1-1, with D unresolved. Germline V CDR1 and CDR2: SGHDT, YYEEEE. Trimming shortened V by 0 bases and J by 4 bases, and 10 bases separated the two germline ends. The CDR3 consists of 14 residues. CDR3 nucleotide sequence: TGTGCCAGCAGCTTGGACCGGGTTGGCACTGAAGCTTTCTTT. Translation gives CASSLDRVGTEAFF.

This clone was seen once. The rearrangement joins TRBV19 to TRBJ2-7; 13 nucleotides line up with TRBD2. Germline V CDR1 and CDR2: LNHDA, SQIVND (reference sequence). The CDR3 totals 17 residues. The trim removed 4 bases at V and 5 bases at J, leaving 11 bases unmatched. CDR3 amino acids: CASSSHRTSGSLNEQYF. CDR3 sequence (DNA): TGTGCCAGTAGTAGCCACCGGACTAGCGGGAGTCTCAACGAGCAGTACTTC.

In the case of this clone: One end of the junction varies from germline; a read error may be responsible. The rearrangement links TRBV10-3 to TRBJ1-2, with a weak D call TRBD1 (6 bases). The CDR3 spans 12 residues. Germline V gene sequence: CDR1 ENHRY, CDR2 SYGVKD. DNA of the CDR3: TGTGCCATCAGCCCCACAGGGAACTTCTACACTTTC. This sequence encodes CAISPTGNFYTF.

The chain carries TRBV27 and TRBJ1-3; D is perhaps TRBD1 (5 bases). The CDR3 consists of 15 residues. Trimming removed 3 bases at V and 4 bases at J, with 13 bases between. The germline V gene has CDR1 MNHEY and CDR2 SMNVEV (reference sequence). The CDR3: CASSLKGNSGNTIYF. The CDR3 DNA follows: TGTGCCAGCAGTTTGAAGGGGAACTCCGGAAACACCATATATTTT.

This clone was observed once. The chain links TRBV27 to TRBJ2-2, with 9 bases that match TRBD2. The CDR3 sequence is 17 residues long. CDR1 is MNHEY, CDR2 SMNVEV, per germline (reference sequence). V was pared by 2 bases and J by 0 bases, with 4 bases of the junction left unmatched. CDR3 nucleotide sequence: TGTGCCAGCAGTTTACGGCTAGCGGGAACGAACACCGGGGAGCTGTTTTTT. Protein product: CASSLRLAGTNTGELFF.

The chain is built from TRBV28 and TRBJ2-6; D gene unclear. The CDR3 extends over 14 amino acids. Trimming pared 8 bases from V and 1 base from J, leaving 9 bases between. The V gene's germline CDR1 is MDHEN and CDR2 SYDVKM. For the CDR3, the DNA is TGTGCCAGCCACACCCCTTCTGGGGCCAACGTCCTGACTTTC. As protein: CASHTPSGANVLTF.

This chain links TRBV29-1 with TRBJ1-3, with D possibly matching TRBD1 (5 bases). In germline, CDR1 is SQVTM, CDR2 ANQGSEA. V was trimmed by 3 bases and J by 4 bases, leaving 7 bases between them. This CDR3 has 12 residues. The CDR3 loop reads CSVEGRGNTIYF. DNA for the CDR3: TGCAGCGTTGAGGGGCGCGGAAACACCATATATTTT.

The genes are TRBV9 and TRBJ2-7; D might be TRBD2 (6 bases). V was clipped by 0 bases and J by 5 bases, with 12 bases between them. The CDR3 length is 14 residues. Germline CDR1 reads SGDLS; CDR2 reads YYNGEE. The CDR3 nucleotides are TGTGCCAGCAGCGTAGCTGGGGGGTTCGACGAGCAGTACTTC. The encoded protein is CASSVAGGFDEQYF. Together with reference TRBV9 and TRBJ2-7, the CDR3 gives the full variable domain: DSGVTQTPKHLITATGQRVTLRCSPRSGDLSVYWYQQSLDQGLQFLIQYYNGEERAKGNILERFSAQQFPDLHSELNLSSLELGDSALYFCASSVAGGFDEQYFGPGTRLTVT.

The chain couples TRBV29-1 to TRBJ2-2, with D maybe TRBD2 (6 bases). Trimming removed 4 bases at V and 0 bases at J, with 12 bases between. The CDR3 is 15 amino acids. Per the germline V gene, CDR1 is SQVTM and CDR2 is ANQGSEA. CDR3: CSVVWLASNTGELFF. The DNA of the CDR3 is TGCAGCGTTGTTTGGCTAGCGTCGAACACCGGGGAGCTGTTTTTT.

The genes are TRBV28 and TRBJ2-7; no definite D call. Between the trimmed V and J ends, which lost 6 bases and 2 bases, there was a span of 5 bases. The CDR3 has 11 amino acids. Germline V gene data show CDR1 as MDHEN and CDR2 as SYDVKM. CDR3 region: CASSQTYEQYF. CDR3 nucleotide sequence: TGTGCCAGCAGCCAAACCTACGAGCAGTACTTC.

The chain is built from TRBV7-2 and TRBJ2-7, with 7 bases aligning to TRBD1. V lost 6 bases and J lost 0; bases outside the gene matches: 8. CDR3 size: 15 residues. Germline lookup yields CDR1 SGHTA and CDR2 FQGNSA. DNA for the CDR3: TGTGCCAGCAGTCCTGTGACAGGGAGCTCCTACGAGCAGTACTTC. It encodes CASSPVTGSSYEQYF.